Sequencing of this T cell receptor (beta chain) was carried out in a study of T cell clonality in common variable immunodeficiency. General study findings and limits: Fewer deletions and N-nucleotide insertions were reportedly seen in common variable immunodeficiency TCR beta sequences. Fewer TCRbeta clones were shared among CVID subjects than controls.

The sample holds a few counts of this clone. Its matching antigen is unknown. Compared with germline, one end of the junction differs, possibly owing to a read error. From the germline J gene comes the end of the CDR3, since the read stops 3 residues before it. Germline-derived CDR1 and CDR2 are SSHAT and FNYEAQ (reference sequence). The CDR3 has 15 amino acids. Produced via immunoSEQ multiplex PCR; TCRdb's table is partial and in-frame only. This sample carries around 57,000 clones, none of them present only once. The specimen was peripheral blood mononuclear cells. The TCR originated in a person aged 18-70 years in good health. This chain connects TRBV7-7 to TRBJ2-3; 11 positions agree with TRBD2. The part of the CDR3 DNA that was read is TGTGCTAGCAGACTTACTAGCGGGAGCAGGGATACG. It is translated as CASRLTSGSRDT. The complete CDR3 sequence is CASRLTSGSRDTQYF. Full variable domain (rest looked up from reference TRBV7-7 and TRBJ2-3): GAGVSQSPRYKVTKRGQDVTLRCDPISSHATLYWYQQALGQGPEFLTYFNYEAQPDKSGLPSDRFSAERPEGSISTLTIQRTEQRDSAMYRCASRLTSGSRDTQYFGPGTRLTVL.